The rows below give T cell receptor beta chains drawn from one sample of a study of shared clonotypes between healthy human individuals. The assay was immunoSEQ multiplex PCR, and TCRdb's table has in-frame clones only and misses some. The data show about 2.3 million clones, approximately 93% seen once. The sample was naive CD4+ T cells from PBMCs. Every receptor here comes from a man younger than 30 in good health. Some clones in this sample may be carry-over from other donors' samples. CDR3s include the opening cysteine and the closing phenylalanine or tryptophan. A D gene is named only where the DNA matches it firmly. Expanded clones are given a class, and other clones once, few, many or no size at all.

J gene,clone size,V gene,D gene,CDR3 DNA,CDR3 protein
TRBJ1-2,-,TRBV9,-,TGTGCCAGCAGCGTAGGGCAGGGCCCCTATGGCTACACCTTC,CASSVGQGPYGYTF
TRBJ2-5,-,TRBV11-2,TRBD1,TGTGCCAGCAGCTTAGCCTTGACAGGGGGCCAAGAGACCCAGTACTTC,CASSLALTGGQETQYF
TRBJ2-1,-,TRBV27,TRBD2,TGTGCCAGCAGTTTATTCGCTAGCGGAACCTACAATGAGCAGTTCTTC,CASSLFASGTYNEQFF
TRBJ2-2,-,TRBV28,TRBD2,TGTGCCAGCAGAACCGGGACTATTGATGCCGGGGAGCTGTTTTTT,CASRTGTIDAGELFF
TRBJ1-5,few,TRBV19,-,TGTGCCAGTAGTCAAACAGTCAATCAGCCCCAGCATTTT,CASSQTVNQPQHF
TRBJ1-4,-,TRBV19,-,TGTGCCAGTAAGAGTGAAGGAGGTCTCGGGGAAAAACTGTTTTTT,CASKSEGGLGEKLFF
TRBJ2-7,-,TRBV7-8,TRBD1,TGTGCCAGCAGCCGAGAGTCCTGGGGGACAGGGTCTTCCGAGCAGTACTTC,CASSRESWGTGSSEQYF
TRBJ2-7,-,TRBV5-8,-,TGTGCCAGCGGTTTGCTTACCTACGAGCAGTACTTC,CASGLLTYEQYF
TRBJ2-7,-,TRBV13,-,TGTGCCAGCAGCCCCCGGTCGGTCGAGCAGTACTTC,CASSPRSVEQYF
TRBJ2-4,-,TRBV11-2,TRBD2,TGTGCCAGCAGCTTAGTTCACCTTAGCGGGAGCGGTACCAAAAACATTCAGTACTTC,CASSLVHLSGSGTKNIQYF
TRBJ2-3,once,TRBV5-6,TRBD2,TGTGCCAGCGTCAGGGAGACGGGAGGGTTCACAGATACGCAGTATTTT,CASVRETGGFTDTQYF
TRBJ2-2,-,TRBV5-1,TRBD2,TGCGCCAGCAGCGAAATTGTGGGAGGGACCGGGGAGCTGTTTTTT,CASSEIVGGTGELFF
TRBJ2-1,-,TRBV5-1,TRBD2,TGCGCCAGCAGCCTGGAGGCTAGCGGGAGGCGTGAGCAGTTCTTC,CASSLEASGRREQFF
TRBJ2-1,-,TRBV11-1,-,TGTGCCAGCAGCTTGAGACGTCGAGACAATGAGCAGTTCTTC,CASSLRRRDNEQFF
TRBJ2-1,-,TRBV7-2,-,TGTGCCAGCAGCTCCCGATTAGGCGGTAGATACTCCTACAATGAGCAGTTCTTC,CASSSRLGGRYSYNEQFF
TRBJ2-1,-,TRBV18,TRBD2,TGTGCCAGCTCACCCGTAGCGGGAGGAGCGAATGAGCAGTTCTTC,CASSPVAGGANEQFF
TRBJ2-7,-,TRBV14,-,TGTGCCAGCAGTAAGGGTCACGAAGTTTACGAGCAGTACTTC,CASSKGHEVYEQYF
TRBJ2-6,-,TRBV7-3,-,TGTGCCAGCAGCTTAATTTCGGGCTCTGGGGCCAACGTCCTGACTTTC,CASSLISGSGANVLTF
TRBJ1-2,once,TRBV7-6,TRBD1,TGTGCCAGCAGCTTAAGGCAGGGGGCGTTCTATGGCTACACCTTC,CASSLRQGAFYGYTF
TRBJ2-1,-,TRBV4-1,TRBD1,TGCGCCAGCAGCCAAGATTTGGGACAGGGGGTGAGTGAGCAGTTCTTC,CASSQDLGQGVSEQFF
TRBJ1-1,-,TRBV14,TRBD1,TGTGCCAGCAGCAAATTCCTCACCCAGGGGGCTGAAGCTTTCTTT,CASSKFLTQGAEAFF
TRBJ2-7,-,TRBV7-9,-,TGTGCCAGCAGCTTTGGCTTGTTGGGGCAGTACTTC,CASSFGLLGQYF
TRBJ2-1,-,TRBV5-1,TRBD2,TGCGCCAGCAGCGCCGGGACTAGCGGCAATGAGCAGTTCTTC,CASSAGTSGNEQFF
TRBJ1-2,-,TRBV21-1,-,TGTGCCAGCAGCAATGATCCCTTCGGGACAGCGCACTATGGCTACACCTTC,CASSNDPFGTAHYGYTF
TRBJ2-7,-,TRBV27,TRBD2,TGTGCCAGCAGTGTTCGAGCGGGAGGACCCTACGAGCAGTACTTC,CASSVRAGGPYEQYF
TRBJ2-7,-,TRBV30,-,TGTGCCTGCGAACTTCCGGGACTCTCCTACGAGCAGTACTTC,CACELPGLSYEQYF
TRBJ2-7,-,TRBV30,TRBD2,TGTGCCTGGAACCGACTAGCGGGAGGATCCTACGAGCAGTACTTC,CAWNRLAGGSYEQYF
TRBJ2-1,-,TRBV4-1,TRBD1,TGCGCCAGCAGCCGGACAGGGACGGAGGGGGGCAATGAGCAGTTCTTC,CASSRTGTEGGNEQFF
TRBJ2-5,-,TRBV7-3,-,TGTGCCAGCAGCTTAACCTCCACTAAAACCCTGGGGACCCAGTACTTC,CASSLTSTKTLGTQYF
TRBJ1-1,-,TRBV7-2,-,TGTGCCAGCAGCTTAGCTTACACTGAAGCTTTCTTT,CASSLAYTEAFF
TRBJ1-2,-,TRBV11-2,-,TGTGCCAGCAGCCCTTTACGGGGGGCGACTTACTATGGCTACACCTTC,CASSPLRGATYYGYTF
TRBJ2-7,-,TRBV7-2,-,TGTGCCAGCAGCTTATTTCCCACGGACGAGCAGTACTTC,CASSLFPTDEQYF
TRBJ1-2,-,TRBV6-4,TRBD1,TGTGCCAGGAACGCGGTGACAGGGGAAGGCTACACCTTC,CARNAVTGEGYTF
TRBJ1-4,-,TRBV2,-,TGTGCCTCCAAGGGGGGGGCGTCGGAAAAACTGTTTTTT,CASKGGASEKLFF
TRBJ2-1,-,TRBV29-1,-,TGCAGCGTTGTGGCCGGTTCGGCAGTCCTTTACAATGAGCAGTTCTTC,CSVVAGSAVLYNEQFF
TRBJ2-1,-,TRBV18,TRBD1,TGTGCCAGCTCACCTACGGACAGGGACAATGAGCAGTTCTTC,CASSPTDRDNEQFF
TRBJ2-7,-,TRBV4-1,-,TGCGCTGTACCCCGGGTAGACTTCCTTGACTCCTACGAGCAGTACTTC,CAVPRVDFLDSYEQYF
TRBJ2-7,-,TRBV30,-,TGTGCCTGGAGGCCCCGGCGGGCCGAGCAGTACTTC,CAWRPRRAEQYF
TRBJ2-7,-,TRBV6-5,TRBD1,TGTGCCAGCAGTTACGCTGGGACAGGGCACGAGCAGTACTTC,CASSYAGTGHEQYF
TRBJ1-4,-,TRBV29-1,-,TGCAGCGTCGCAAACGAAAAACTGTTTTTT,CSVANEKLFF
TRBJ2-3,-,TRBV6-6,-,TGTGCCAGCAGCCTCGAGGCCTACACAGATACGCAGTATTTT,CASSLEAYTDTQYF
TRBJ2-1,-,TRBV5-1,TRBD2,TGCGCCAGCAGCTCCACCCCAGCCGGGACTAGCGGGAGGTCTGAGCAGTTCTTC,CASSSTPAGTSGRSEQFF
TRBJ2-5,-,TRBV7-3,-,TGTGCCAGCAGCTTAGGAGAGAAAGAGACCCAGTACTTC,CASSLGEKETQYF
TRBJ2-7,-,TRBV19,-,TGTGCCAGTAGTAACCAGCGGTCTACTACCTACGAGCAGTACTTC,CASSNQRSTTYEQYF
TRBJ1-1,-,TRBV5-1,-,TGCGCCAGCAGCGACGGCAGGAAACCGAACACTGAAGCTTTCTTT,CASSDGRKPNTEAFF
TRBJ2-5,-,TRBV9,-,TGTGCCAGCAGCAAGTCCGCAGGGTGGGAGACCCAGTACTTC,CASSKSAGWETQYF
TRBJ1-2,-,TRBV6-5,-,TGTGCCAGCAGTCTCAGAACAGGGTTATTCTATGGCTACACCTTC,CASSLRTGLFYGYTF
TRBJ1-1,-,TRBV28,-,TGTGCCAGCAGTTTATTGGGTTCGGGGGGCGCTGAAGCTTTCTTT,CASSLLGSGGAEAFF
TRBJ1-3,-,TRBV4-3,-,TGCGCCAGCAGCCAAGTGGCGGACAGTGGAAACACCATATATTTT,CASSQVADSGNTIYF
TRBJ2-7,-,TRBV7-2,-,TGTGCCAGCAGCCCTGCCTACGAGCAGTACTTC,CASSPAYEQYF
TRBJ1-2,once,TRBV5-4,-,TGTGCCAGCAGCTTGGGAGGGATTGACACCTTC,CASSLGGIDTF
TRBJ1-3,-,TRBV19,-,TGTGCCACTACCCCGGGACTTCCGAGCTCTGGAAACACCATATATTTT,CATTPGLPSSGNTIYF
TRBJ2-1,-,TRBV25-1,TRBD2,TGTGCCAGCAGTGAATCTAGCGGGAGGGTCCATGAGCAGTTCTTC,CASSESSGRVHEQFF
TRBJ2-7,-,TRBV28,-,TGTGCCAGCAGTTTGGCCCCCACCTACGAGCAGTACTTC,CASSLAPTYEQYF
TRBJ2-2,-,TRBV5-8,-,TGTGCCAGCAGCTTTTGGGGTAGCGAGAACACCGGGGAGCTGTTTTTT,CASSFWGSENTGELFF
TRBJ2-1,-,TRBV7-2,TRBD2,TGTGCCAGCAGCTCCAAAGCGGGAGTGGGGGAGCAGTTCTTC,CASSSKAGVGEQFF
TRBJ2-2,once,TRBV7-3,TRBD1,TGTGCCAGCAGCTTATGGGCGGGACAGGGGGACACCGGGGAGCTGTTTTTT,CASSLWAGQGDTGELFF